This TCR beta chain was sequenced for a study of CD4 T cells in relation to SARS-CoV-2 and coronaviruses. General observations from the study: Each donor contributed either pre-pandemic or post-infection samples, not both.

Before the COVID-19 pandemic, during about 2011-2018, CD4+ T cells were taken from unexposed donors. The cells were cultured for 10 days before CD4+ T cells were isolated. Unexposed-donor CD4+ T cells were probed with SARS-CoV-2 S/N and four cold-coronavirus spikes, cells permitting. To note about this clone: Its antigen is still unknown.

Here immunoSEQ multiplex PCR was the method, and the copy in TCRdb shows in-frame clones only, minus some. The data contain over 25,000 clones, roughly 80% of them singletons. V was cut by 7 bases and J by 1 base, with 19 bases left in between. CDR3 size: 16 residues. Germline values: CDR1 LNHDA, CDR2 SQIVND (reference sequence). The sequenced sample was CD4+ T cells from PBMCs, cultured in vitro. This TCR was recovered from a human donor in good health. The chain combines TRBV19 with TRBJ1-1; TRBD1 is a possible D gene (6 bases). CDR3 in amino acids: CASTLTGRGKNTEAFF. The CDR3 DNA reads as TGTGCCAGTACCCTAACGGGCAGGGGAAAGAACACTGAAGCTTTCTTT.